The 2 T cell receptor beta chains below come from one sample, sequenced in a study of spatial heterogeneity in lung cancer. TCRdb processed the 5' RACE reads anew with MiXCR; each CDR3 protein has one entry. The sample records about 3,000 distinct CDR3 sequences, about 6% being singletons. Points from the study as a whole: For expanded intratumoral alpha and beta TCRs, counts tracked tumor mutation counts.

These receptors' antigens are unknown. Indicated time point: sample taken at primary tumor resection. Sequenced here: lung tumor tissue, sampled at surgery. Source of these receptors: a male donor with early-stage non-small cell lung cancer.

This clonotype is labeled as medium-sized (0.01 to 0.1%). V usage is TRBV7-3 and J usage is TRBJ2-1, with 9 bases aligning to TRBD1. J lost 5 bases, V lost 5 bases, and 10 bases had no gene match. CDR3 length: 16 residues. CDR1 is SGHTA, CDR2 FQGTGA, per germline. Here the CDR3 reads CASSASRQGVNNEQFF. The CDR3 DNA reads as TGTGCCAGCAGCGCCTCCAGACAGGGGGTAAACAATGAGCAGTTCTTC.

This clonotype rates as medium-sized (0.01 to 0.1%). This chain connects TRBV6-6 to TRBJ1-6; D may be TRBD1 (5 bases). The CDR3 is 13 amino acids. Germline CDR1 reads MNHNY; CDR2 reads SVGAGI (reference sequence). V dropped 7 bases and J dropped 7 bases, with 11 bases sitting between them. This CDR3 is CASTGRVNSPLHF. The CDR3 DNA follows: TGTGCCAGCACGGGCAGGGTGAATTCACCCCTCCACTTT.